The text below deals with one T cell receptor (beta chain). The target antigen is unknown. CDR1 and CDR2 (germline): MNHEY, SMNVEV (reference sequence). Trimming removed 5 bases from V and 5 bases from J; junction bases left unmatched: 9. The CDR3 runs to 15 residues. The assay was immunoSEQ multiplex PCR, and TCRdb's table has in-frame clones only and misses some. Altogether tens of thousands of clones are present, around 90% being singletons, with the ten largest covering about a tenth. This sample was included in a study of T cell responses to AZD1222 COVID-19 vaccine. The study, taken as a whole, reports: Clonal diversity may have been underestimated in mostly white British donors. Vaccine-associated CD4 TCRs ranged over spike, dominating at 160-218 and 743-854. Receipt of two AZD1222 doses was followed by a rise in Spike-specific TCR breadth and depth. Of the AZD1222 recipients, only five or six were seropositive at baseline.

The sequenced sample was peripheral blood, obtained on day 0 of MenACWY control vaccination. The receptor's source is an adult in good health. The rearrangement joins TRBV27 to TRBJ1-5; 7 nucleotides align to TRBD1. The CDR3 coding sequence is TGTGCCAGCAGTACCTCGACAGGGTGGGATCAGCCCCAGCATTTT. This encodes CASSTSTGWDQPQHF.